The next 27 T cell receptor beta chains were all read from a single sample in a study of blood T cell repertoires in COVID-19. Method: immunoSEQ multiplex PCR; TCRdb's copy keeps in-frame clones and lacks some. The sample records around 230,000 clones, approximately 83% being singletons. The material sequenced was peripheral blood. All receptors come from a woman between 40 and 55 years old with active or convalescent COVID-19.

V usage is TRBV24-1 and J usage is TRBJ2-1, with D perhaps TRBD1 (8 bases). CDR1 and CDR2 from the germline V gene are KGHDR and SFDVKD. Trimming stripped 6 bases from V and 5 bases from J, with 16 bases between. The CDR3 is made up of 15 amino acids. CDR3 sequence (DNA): TGTGCCACCAGTACAGGGGGGGCCGGTGACAATGAGCAGTTCTTC. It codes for CATSTGGAGDNEQFF.

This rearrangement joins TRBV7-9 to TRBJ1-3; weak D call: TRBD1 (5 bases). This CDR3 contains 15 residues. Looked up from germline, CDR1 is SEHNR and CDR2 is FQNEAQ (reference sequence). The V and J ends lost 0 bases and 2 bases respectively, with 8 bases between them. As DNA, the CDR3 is TGTGCCAGCAGCTTAGCGCCAGGGCCTGGAAACACCATATATTTT. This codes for CASSLAPGPGNTIYF.

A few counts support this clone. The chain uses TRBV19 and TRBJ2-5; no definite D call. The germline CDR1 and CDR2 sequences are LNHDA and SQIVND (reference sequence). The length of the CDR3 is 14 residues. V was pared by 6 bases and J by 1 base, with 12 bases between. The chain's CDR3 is CASSPWAPQETQYF. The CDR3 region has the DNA TGTGCCAGTAGCCCCTGGGCACCCCAAGAGACCCAGTACTTC.

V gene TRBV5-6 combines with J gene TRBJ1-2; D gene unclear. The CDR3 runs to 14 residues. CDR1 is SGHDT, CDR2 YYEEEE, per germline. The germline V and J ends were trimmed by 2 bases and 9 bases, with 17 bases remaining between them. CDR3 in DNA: TGTGCCAGCAGCTTTGGAACGGGCGGGTGGAGCTACACCTTC. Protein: CASSFGTGGWSYTF.

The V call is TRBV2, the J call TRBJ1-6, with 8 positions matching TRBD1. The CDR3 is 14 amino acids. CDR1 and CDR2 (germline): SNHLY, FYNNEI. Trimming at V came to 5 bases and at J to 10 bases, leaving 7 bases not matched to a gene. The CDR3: CASSQDRVDSPLHF. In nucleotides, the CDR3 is TGTGCCAGCAGTCAGGACAGGGTAGACTCACCCCTCCACTTT. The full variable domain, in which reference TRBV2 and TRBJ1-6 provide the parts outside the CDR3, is EPEVTQTPSHQVTQMGQEVILRCVPISNHLYFYWYRQILGQKVEFLVSFYNNEISEKSEIFDDQFSVERPDGSNFTLKIRSTKLEDSAMYFCASSQDRVDSPLHFGNGTRLTVT.

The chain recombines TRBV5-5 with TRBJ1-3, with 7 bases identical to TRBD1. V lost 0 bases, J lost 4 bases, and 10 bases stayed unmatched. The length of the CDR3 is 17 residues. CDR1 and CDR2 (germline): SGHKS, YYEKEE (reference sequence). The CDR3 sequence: CASSLDPGGGLGNTIYF. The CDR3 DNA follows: TGTGCCAGCAGCTTGGATCCAGGGGGAGGTCTCGGAAACACCATATATTTT.

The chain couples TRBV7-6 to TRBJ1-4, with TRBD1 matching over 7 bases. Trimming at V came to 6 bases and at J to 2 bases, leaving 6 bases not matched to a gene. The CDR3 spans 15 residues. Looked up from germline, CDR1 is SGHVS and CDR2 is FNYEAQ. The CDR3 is CASSLGTVTNEKLFF. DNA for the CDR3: TGTGCCAGCAGTCTTGGGACAGTCACTAATGAAAAACTGTTTTTT.

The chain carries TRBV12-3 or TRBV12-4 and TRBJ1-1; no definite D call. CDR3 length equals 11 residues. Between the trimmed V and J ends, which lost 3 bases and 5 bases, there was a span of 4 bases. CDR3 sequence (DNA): TGTGCCAGCAGTTTGAGGACTGAAGCTTTCTTT. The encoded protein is CASSLRTEAFF.

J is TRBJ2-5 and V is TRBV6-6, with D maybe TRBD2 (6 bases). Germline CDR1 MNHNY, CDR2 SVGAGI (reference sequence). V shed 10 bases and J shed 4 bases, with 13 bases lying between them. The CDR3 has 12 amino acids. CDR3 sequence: CAMGAEGETQYF. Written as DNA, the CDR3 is TGTGCCATGGGCGCGGAGGGAGAGACCCAGTACTTC.

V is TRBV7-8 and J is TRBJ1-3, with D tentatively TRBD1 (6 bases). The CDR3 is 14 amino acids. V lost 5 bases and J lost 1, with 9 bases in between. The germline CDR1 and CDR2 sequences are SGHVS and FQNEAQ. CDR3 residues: CASSPGTSGNTIYF. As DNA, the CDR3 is TGTGCCAGCAGCCCGGGGACATCTGGAAACACCATATATTTT.

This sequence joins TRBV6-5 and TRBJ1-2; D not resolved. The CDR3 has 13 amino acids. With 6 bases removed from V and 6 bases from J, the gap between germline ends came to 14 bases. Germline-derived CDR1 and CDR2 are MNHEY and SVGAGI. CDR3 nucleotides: TGTGCCAGCAGGACTATAGGCGGTCATGGCTACACCTTC. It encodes CASRTIGGHGYTF.

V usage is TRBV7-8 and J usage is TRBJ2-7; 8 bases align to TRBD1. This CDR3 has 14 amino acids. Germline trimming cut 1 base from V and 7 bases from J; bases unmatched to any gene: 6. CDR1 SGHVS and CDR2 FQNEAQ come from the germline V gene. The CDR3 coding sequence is TGTGCCAGCAGCTTAGTGTCTCGGACAGGGGAGCAGTACTTC. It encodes CASSLVSRTGEQYF.

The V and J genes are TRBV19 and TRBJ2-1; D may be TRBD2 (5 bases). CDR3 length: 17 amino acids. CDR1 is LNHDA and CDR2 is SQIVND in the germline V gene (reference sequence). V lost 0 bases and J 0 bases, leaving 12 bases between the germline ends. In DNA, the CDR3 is TGTGCCAGTAGTATAGATCGGCGAGGGAGCTCCTACAATGAGCAGTTCTTC. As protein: CASSIDRRGSSYNEQFF.

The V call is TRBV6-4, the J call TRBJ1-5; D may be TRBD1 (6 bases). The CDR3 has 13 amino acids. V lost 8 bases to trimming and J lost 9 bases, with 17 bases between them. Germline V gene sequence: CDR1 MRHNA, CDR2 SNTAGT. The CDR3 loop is CASAQGPRWPQHF. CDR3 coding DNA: TGTGCCAGCGCACAGGGCCCCAGGTGGCCCCAGCATTTT.

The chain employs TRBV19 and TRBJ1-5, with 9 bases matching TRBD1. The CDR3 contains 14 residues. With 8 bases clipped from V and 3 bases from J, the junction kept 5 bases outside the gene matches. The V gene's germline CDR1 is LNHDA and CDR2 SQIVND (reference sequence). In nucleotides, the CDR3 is TGTGCCAGTGCGGGACAGGGAGACAATCAGCCCCAGCATTTT. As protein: CASAGQGDNQPQHF.

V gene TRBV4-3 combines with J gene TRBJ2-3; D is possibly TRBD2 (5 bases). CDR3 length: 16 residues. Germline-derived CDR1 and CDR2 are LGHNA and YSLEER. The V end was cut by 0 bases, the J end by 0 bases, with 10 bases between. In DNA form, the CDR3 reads TGCGCCAGCAGCCAAGAGAGAGGGTTAAGCACAGATACGCAGTATTTT. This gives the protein CASSQERGLSTDTQYF.

The CDR3 DNA reads as TGTGCCTGGAGTGCATGGACAGGGCGGACTGAAGCTTTCTTT. Protein: CAWSAWTGRTEAFF. The chain uses TRBV30 and TRBJ1-1; TRBD1 aligns across 8 bases. V gave up 1 base and J gave up 5 bases; unmatched junction bases: 6. In germline, CDR1 is GTSNPN, CDR2 SVGIG (reference sequence). There are 14 residues in the CDR3.

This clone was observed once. The CDR3 DNA sequence: TGTGCCAGCAGCTCGGGACTGCCTAACACTGAAGCTTTCTTT. Translation gives CASSSGLPNTEAFF. The chain links TRBV11-3 to TRBJ1-1, with D possibly being TRBD1 (5 bases). Germline V CDR1 and CDR2: SGHNT, YENEEA. This CDR3 has 14 amino acids. The V end lost 4 bases, the J end lost 2 bases, and 11 bases lay between the germline ends.

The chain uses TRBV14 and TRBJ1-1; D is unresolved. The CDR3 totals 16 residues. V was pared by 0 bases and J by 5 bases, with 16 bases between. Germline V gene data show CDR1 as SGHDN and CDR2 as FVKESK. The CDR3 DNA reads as TGTGCCAGCAGCCAAGATTGGGCAGGTCGAAGGACTGAAGCTTTCTTT. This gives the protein CASSQDWAGRRTEAFF.

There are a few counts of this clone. The CDR3 is CAWSHGYEQYF. The CDR3 DNA sequence: TGTGCCTGGAGTCACGGCTACGAGCAGTACTTC. The chain uses TRBV30 and TRBJ2-7; D uncertain. This CDR3 is built from 11 residues. V lost 2 bases to trimming and J lost 3 bases, with 5 bases between them. Germline CDR1 GTSNPN, CDR2 SVGIG (reference sequence).

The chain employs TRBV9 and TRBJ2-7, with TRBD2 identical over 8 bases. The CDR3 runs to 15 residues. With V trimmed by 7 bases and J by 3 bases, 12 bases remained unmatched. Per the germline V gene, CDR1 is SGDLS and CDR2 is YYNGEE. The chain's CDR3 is CASSTGSGTYYEQYF. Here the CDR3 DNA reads TGTGCCAGCTCCACGGGTAGCGGGACTTACTACGAGCAGTACTTC.

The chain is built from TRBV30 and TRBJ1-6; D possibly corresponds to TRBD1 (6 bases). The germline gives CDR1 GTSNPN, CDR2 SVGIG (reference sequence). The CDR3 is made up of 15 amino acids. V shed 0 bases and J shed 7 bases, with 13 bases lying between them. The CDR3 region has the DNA TGTGCCTGGAGTGTGGACAGCAGAAGAAATTCACCCCTCCACTTT. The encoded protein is CAWSVDSRRNSPLHF.

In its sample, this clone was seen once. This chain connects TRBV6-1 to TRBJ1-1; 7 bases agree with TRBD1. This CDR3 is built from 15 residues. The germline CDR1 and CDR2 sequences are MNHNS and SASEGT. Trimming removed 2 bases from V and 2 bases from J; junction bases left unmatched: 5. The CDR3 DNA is TGTGCCAGCAGTGAACCGACAGGGTCCAACACTGAAGCTTTCTTT. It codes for CASSEPTGSNTEAFF.

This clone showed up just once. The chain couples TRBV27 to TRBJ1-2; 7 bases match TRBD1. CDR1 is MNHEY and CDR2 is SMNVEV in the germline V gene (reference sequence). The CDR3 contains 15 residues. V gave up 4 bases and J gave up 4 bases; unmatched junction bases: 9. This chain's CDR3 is CASSSGTGQTYGYTF. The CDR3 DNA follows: TGTGCCAGCAGTTCCGGCACGGGACAGACCTATGGCTACACCTTC.

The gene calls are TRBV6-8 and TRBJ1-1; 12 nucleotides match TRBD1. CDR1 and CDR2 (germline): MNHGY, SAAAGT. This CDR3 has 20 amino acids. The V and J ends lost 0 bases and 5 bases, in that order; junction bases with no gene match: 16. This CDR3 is CASSYSLVRDRGRVGTEAFF. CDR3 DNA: TGTGCCAGCAGTTACTCCCTGGTCCGGGACAGGGGGCGGGTAGGAACTGAAGCTTTCTTT.

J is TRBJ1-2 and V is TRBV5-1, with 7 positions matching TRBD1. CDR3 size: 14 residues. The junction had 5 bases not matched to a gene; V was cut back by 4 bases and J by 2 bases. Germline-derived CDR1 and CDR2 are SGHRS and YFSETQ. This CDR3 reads CASSADRLNYGYTF. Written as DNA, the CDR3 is TGCGCCAGCAGCGCGGACAGGCTGAACTATGGCTACACCTTC.

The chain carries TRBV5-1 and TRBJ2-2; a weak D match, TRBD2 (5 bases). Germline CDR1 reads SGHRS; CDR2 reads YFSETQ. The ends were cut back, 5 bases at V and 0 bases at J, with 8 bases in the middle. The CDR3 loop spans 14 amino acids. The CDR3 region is CASRRESNTGELFF. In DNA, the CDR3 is TGCGCCAGCAGGAGGGAGTCGAACACCGGGGAGCTGTTTTTT.